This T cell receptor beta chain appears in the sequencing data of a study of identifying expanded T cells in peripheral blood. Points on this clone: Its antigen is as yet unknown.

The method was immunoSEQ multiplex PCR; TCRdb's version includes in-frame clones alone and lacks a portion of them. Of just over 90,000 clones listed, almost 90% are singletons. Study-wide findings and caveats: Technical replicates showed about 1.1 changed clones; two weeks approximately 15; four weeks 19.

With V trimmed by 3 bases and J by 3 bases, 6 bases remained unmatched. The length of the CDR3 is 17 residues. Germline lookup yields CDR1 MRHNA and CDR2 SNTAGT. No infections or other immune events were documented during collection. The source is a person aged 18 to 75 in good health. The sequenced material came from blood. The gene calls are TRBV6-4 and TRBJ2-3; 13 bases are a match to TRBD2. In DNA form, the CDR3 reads TGTGCCAGCAGTGATACTAGCGGGGGGGCCGGGACAGATACGCAGTATTTT. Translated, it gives CASSDTSGGAGTDTQYF.